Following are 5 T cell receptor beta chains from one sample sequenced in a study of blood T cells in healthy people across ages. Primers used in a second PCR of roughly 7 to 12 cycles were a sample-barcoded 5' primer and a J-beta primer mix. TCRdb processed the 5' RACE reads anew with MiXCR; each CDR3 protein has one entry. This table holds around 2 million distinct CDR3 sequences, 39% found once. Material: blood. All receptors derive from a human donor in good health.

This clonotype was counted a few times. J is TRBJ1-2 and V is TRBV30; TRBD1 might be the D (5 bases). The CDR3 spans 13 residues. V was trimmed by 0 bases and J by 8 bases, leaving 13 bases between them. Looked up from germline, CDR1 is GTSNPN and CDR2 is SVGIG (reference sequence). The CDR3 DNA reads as TGTGCCTGGAGTGTTAGAGGGACGGGCGGCTACACCTTC. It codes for CAWSVRGTGGYTF.

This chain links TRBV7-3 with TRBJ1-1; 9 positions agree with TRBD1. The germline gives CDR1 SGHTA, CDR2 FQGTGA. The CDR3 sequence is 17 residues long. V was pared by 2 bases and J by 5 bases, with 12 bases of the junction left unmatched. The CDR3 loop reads CASSLGVWDRDPTEAFF. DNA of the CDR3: TGTGCCAGCAGCTTAGGGGTATGGGACAGGGACCCGACTGAAGCTTTCTTT.

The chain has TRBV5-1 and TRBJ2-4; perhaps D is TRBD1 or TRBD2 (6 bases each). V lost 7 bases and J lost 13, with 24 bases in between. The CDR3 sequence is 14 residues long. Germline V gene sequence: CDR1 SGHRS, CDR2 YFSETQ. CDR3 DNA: TGCGCCAGCCACCGGGACACGGGAGCTTATGAGCAGTACTTC. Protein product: CASHRDTGAYEQYF.

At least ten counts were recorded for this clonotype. In DNA form, the CDR3 reads TGCGCCAGCAGCCCCGGGGGGGCAGGAGAGACCCAGTACTTC. It codes for CASSPGGAGETQYF. The genes are TRBV5-1 and TRBJ2-5; 8 bases fit TRBD2. Germline V gene sequence: CDR1 SGHRS, CDR2 YFSETQ. The CDR3 runs to 14 residues. The junction had 6 bases not matched to a gene; V was cut back by 4 bases and J by 4 bases.

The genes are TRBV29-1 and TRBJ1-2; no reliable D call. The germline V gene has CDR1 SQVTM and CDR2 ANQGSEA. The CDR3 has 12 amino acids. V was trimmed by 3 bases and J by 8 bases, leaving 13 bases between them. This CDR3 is CSVDTRMGGYTF. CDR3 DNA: TGCAGCGTTGACACCCGGATGGGAGGCTACACCTTC.